This T cell receptor (beta chain) originates from a study of T cell changes during pregnancy in multiple sclerosis. V was pared by 5 bases and J by 2 bases, with 13 bases between. The CDR3 covers 15 residues. Germline CDR1 is MNHEY and CDR2 is SMNVEV (reference sequence). The repertoire was sequenced with immunoSEQ multiplex PCR; TCRdb's copy has only in-frame clones and lacks some. The profile shows 15,000 to 20,000 clones, approximately 91% of them singletons. This receptor was obtained from a female donor in good health, enrolled as a control in a pregnancy study. This rearrangement joins TRBV27 to TRBJ2-1; maybe TRBD2 (6 bases). The starting material was CD8+ T cells from peripheral blood mononuclear cells, obtained after pregnancy. CDR3 region: CASSPHGGPYNEQFF. CDR3 in DNA: TGTGCCAGCAGTCCCCATGGAGGGCCCTACAATGAGCAGTTCTTC.